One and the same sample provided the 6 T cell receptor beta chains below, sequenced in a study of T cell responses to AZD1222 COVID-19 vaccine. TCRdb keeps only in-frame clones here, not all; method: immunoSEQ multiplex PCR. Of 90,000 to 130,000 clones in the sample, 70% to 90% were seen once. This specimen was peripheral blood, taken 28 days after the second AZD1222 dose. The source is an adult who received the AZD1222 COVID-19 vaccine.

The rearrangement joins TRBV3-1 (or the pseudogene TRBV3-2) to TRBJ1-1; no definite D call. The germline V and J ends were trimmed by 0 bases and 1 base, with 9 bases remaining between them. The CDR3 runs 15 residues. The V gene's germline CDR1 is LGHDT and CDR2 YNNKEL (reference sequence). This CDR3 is CASSQDRMWNTEAFF. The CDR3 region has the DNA TGTGCCAGCAGCCAAGATCGGATGTGGAACACTGAAGCTTTCTTT.

CDR3 DNA: TGTGCCAGCAGCGGTGGCTACTACGAGCAGTACTTC. Amino acid sequence: CASSGGYYEQYF. The chain is built from TRBV11-2 and TRBJ2-7; D not certain. CDR1 and CDR2 from the germline V gene are SGHAT and FQNNGV. The CDR3 has 12 amino acids. Trimming shortened V by 5 bases and J by 3 bases, and 8 bases separated the two germline ends.

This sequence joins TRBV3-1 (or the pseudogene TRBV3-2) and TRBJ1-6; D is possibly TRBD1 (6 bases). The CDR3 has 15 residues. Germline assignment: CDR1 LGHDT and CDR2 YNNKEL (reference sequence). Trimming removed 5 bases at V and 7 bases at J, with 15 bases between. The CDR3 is CASSFRQAQNSPLHF. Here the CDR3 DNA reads TGTGCCAGCAGCTTTCGACAGGCCCAGAATTCACCCCTCCACTTT.

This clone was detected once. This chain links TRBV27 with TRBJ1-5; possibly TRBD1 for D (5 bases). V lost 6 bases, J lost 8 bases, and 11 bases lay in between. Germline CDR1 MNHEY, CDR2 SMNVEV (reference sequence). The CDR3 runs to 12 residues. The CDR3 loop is CASRGRREPQHF. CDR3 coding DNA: TGTGCCAGCAGGGGACGAAGGGAGCCCCAGCATTTT.

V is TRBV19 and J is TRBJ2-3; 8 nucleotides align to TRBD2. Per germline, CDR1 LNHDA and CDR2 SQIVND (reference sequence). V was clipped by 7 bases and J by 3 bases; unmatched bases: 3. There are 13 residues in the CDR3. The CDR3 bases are TGTGCCAGTAAGCTAGCGGGTACAGATACGCAGTATTTT. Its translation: CASKLAGTDTQYF.

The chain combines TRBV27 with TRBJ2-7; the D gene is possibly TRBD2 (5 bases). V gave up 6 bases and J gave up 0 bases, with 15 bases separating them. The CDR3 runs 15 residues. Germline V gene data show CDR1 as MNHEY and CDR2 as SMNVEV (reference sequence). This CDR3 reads CASRLYNGVSYEQYF. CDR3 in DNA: TGTGCCAGCAGATTGTACAACGGGGTCTCCTACGAGCAGTACTTC.